This T cell receptor beta chain was recovered during a study of cytomegalovirus exposure and HLA in healthy donors. The overall study: HLA-typed donors were the source of approximately 80 million unique TCRs held in an early data release.

Worth noting for this clone: Its antigen is not known.

Overall study results and limits: Common viral pathogens were later found to be apparently linked to several of the most significant clusters.

The PCR was carried out with 60 Vbeta primers and 13 Jbeta primers. Original processing notes: It was a later analysis that counted tens of millions of unique TCR beta chains, of which 8.5 million to 12 million were shared. Assay used: immunoSEQ multiplex PCR; TCRdb lists only in-frame clones, some missing. That table gives V, J and clone size, and the DNA gave D and trimming. The repertoire includes roughly 170,000 clones, under 90% of them detected once, and around 4.9% sits in the top ten. Specimen: PBMCs. The receptor's source is a man between 18 and 29 years old in good health and CMV-seronegative.

In nucleotides, the CDR3 is TGCGCCAGCAGCCAAGTGGTGGGGGCTAACACCGGGGAGCTGTTTTTT. This codes for CASSQVVGANTGELFF. This rearrangement joins TRBV4-1 to TRBJ2-2, with D maybe TRBD1 (6 bases). The V gene lost 1 base and the J gene lost 2 bases, with 11 bases spanning the gap. Germline V CDR1 and CDR2: MGHRA, YSYEKL. The CDR3 loop spans 16 amino acids.